This passage covers 13 T cell receptor beta chains from one sample sequenced in a study of blood T cell repertoires in COVID-19. Data came from immunoSEQ multiplex PCR; TCRdb stores just in-frame clones and leaves some out. The repertoire holds 390,000 or so clones, with 80% to 90% as singletons. Sequenced input: PBMCs or T cells enriched from blood (not recorded which). These receptors were obtained from a man aged 18 to 30 who had recovered from COVID-19.

The chain employs TRBV9 and TRBJ2-6; 8 nucleotides align to TRBD1. V dropped 2 bases and J dropped 0; count of bases not matched to a gene: 4. The CDR3 loop spans 17 amino acids. The V gene's germline CDR1 is SGDLS and CDR2 YYNGEE. CDR3 nucleotide sequence: TGTGCCAGCAGCGTGACAGGGGATCCCTCTGGGGCCAACGTCCTGACTTTC. Amino acids: CASSVTGDPSGANVLTF. Complete variable domain (other parts from reference TRBV9 and TRBJ2-6): DSGVTQTPKHLITATGQRVTLRCSPRSGDLSVYWYQQSLDQGLQFLIQYYNGEERAKGNILERFSAQQFPDLHSELNLSSLELGDSALYFCASSVTGDPSGANVLTFGAGSRLTVL.

CDR3 amino acids: CASSSVRRTGYNSPLHF. CDR3 bases: TGTGCCAGCAGCTCTGTCCGCCGGACGGGATATAATTCACCCCTCCACTTT. The chain employs TRBV28 and TRBJ1-6; D gene unclear. This CDR3 region has 17 residues. CDR1 and CDR2 (germline): MDHEN, SYDVKM. V was shortened by 6 bases and J by 4 bases, with 19 bases between the two germline ends.

CDR3 coding DNA: TGCGCCAGCAGCCCTCAGGGAAACGAGCAGTACTTC. It is translated as CASSPQGNEQYF. The chain has TRBV5-1 and TRBJ2-7; D might be TRBD1 (5 bases). Germline-derived CDR1 and CDR2 are SGHRS and YFSETQ. The germline V and J ends were trimmed by 4 bases and 5 bases, with 10 bases remaining between them. The CDR3 is 12 amino acids.

The genes are TRBV3-1 (or the pseudogene TRBV3-2) and TRBJ1-1; 7 nucleotides match TRBD1. Germline CDR1 is LGHDT and CDR2 is YNNKEL (reference sequence). Trimming removed 2 bases from V and 0 bases from J; junction bases left unmatched: 3. This CDR3 contains 15 residues. CDR3 residues: CASSQRDRLNTEAFF. For the CDR3, the DNA is TGTGCCAGCAGCCAACGGGACAGATTGAACACTGAAGCTTTCTTT.

This clone was observed many times. The genes are TRBV7-3 and TRBJ2-2; 12 nucleotides match TRBD2. CDR1 and CDR2 (germline): SGHTA, FQGTGA. The V segment lost 5 bases and the J segment 2 bases; nucleotides outside the gene matches: 3. The length of the CDR3 is 16 residues. CDR3 amino acids: CASSPGLAGNTGELFF. CDR3 DNA: TGTGCCAGCAGCCCGGGACTAGCGGGTAACACCGGGGAGCTGTTTTTT.

This clone was recorded only once. The chain recombines TRBV7-9 with TRBJ1-1; D possibly corresponds to TRBD1 (5 bases). Deletions cut 3 bases from V and 6 bases from J, with 11 bases between. CDR1 is SEHNR, CDR2 FQNEAQ, per germline (reference sequence). CDR3 length: 13 residues. This CDR3 reads CASSLEGIAEAFF. As DNA, the CDR3 is TGTGCCAGCAGCTTGGAGGGGATCGCTGAAGCTTTCTTT.

The chain couples TRBV9 to TRBJ2-1; tentatively, D is TRBD2 (6 bases). The length of the CDR3 is 11 residues. CDR1 SGDLS and CDR2 YYNGEE come from the germline V gene. Trimming stripped 9 bases from V and 7 bases from J, with 11 bases between. CDR3 coding DNA: TGTGCCACCTTCCGGGGGAATGAGCAGTTCTTC. This sequence encodes CATFRGNEQFF.

The chain recombines TRBV19 with TRBJ1-5; 8 nucleotides line up with TRBD1. The J segment lost 4 bases and the V segment lost 10 bases, leaving 9 bases of the junction unmatched. CDR3 length: 14 residues. CDR1 LNHDA and CDR2 SQIVND come from the germline V gene (reference sequence). The CDR3, as DNA: TGTGCCATAAGCCAGACAGGGGTAAATCAGCCCCAGCATTTT. Amino acid sequence: CAISQTGVNQPQHF.

This chain joins TRBV6-5 and TRBJ2-1; 9 bases match TRBD2. V lost 1 base to trimming and J lost 9 bases; unmatched junction nucleotides: 10. Germline-derived CDR1 and CDR2 are MNHEY and SVGAGI. The length of the CDR3 is 16 residues. CDR3 amino acids: CASSYLLAGGPGEQFF. For the CDR3, the DNA is TGTGCCAGCAGTTACTTGCTCGCGGGAGGGCCGGGTGAGCAGTTCTTC.

J is TRBJ1-6 and V is TRBV19, with D uncertain. V was pared by 8 bases and J by 5 bases, with 28 bases between. CDR3 length: 19 residues. Germline loops: CDR1 LNHDA, CDR2 SQIVND (reference sequence). CDR3 in amino acids: CASSKRARERISNNSPLHF. As DNA, the CDR3 is TGTGCCAGTTCGAAGAGGGCGAGGGAACGAATATCGAATAATTCACCCCTCCACTTT.

In this sample, this clone turned up a few times. CDR3 sequence (DNA): TGTGCCAGCAGGGCCTTCTCGGGACAGGGCCCTCACACCTTC. Amino acids: CASRAFSGQGPHTF. The J gene is TRBJ1-2, the V gene TRBV6-5, with 9 bases that match TRBD1. The ends lost 6 bases at V and 12 bases at J; junction bases unmatched: 14. The germline CDR1 and CDR2 sequences are MNHEY and SVGAGI. The CDR3 has 14 amino acids.

The chain recombines TRBV5-1 with TRBJ2-1, with a weak D call TRBD2 (6 bases). This CDR3 region has 19 residues. Per germline, CDR1 SGHRS and CDR2 YFSETQ. V gave up 3 bases and J gave up 0 bases, with 22 bases separating them. CDR3 nucleotide sequence: TGCGCCAGCAGCTCGAAGGAAGGCAGGGCGGGGAGCTCCTACAATGAGCAGTTCTTC. Translated: CASSSKEGRAGSSYNEQFF.

This chain joins TRBV6-2 or TRBV6-3 and TRBJ1-4; possible D gene TRBD1, 5 bases. The CDR3 is 16 residues long. Trimming took off 6 bases at V and 7 bases at J, with 21 bases between the two ends. From germline, CDR1 is MNHEY and CDR2 SVGEGT. DNA of the CDR3: TGTGCCAGCAGCCCTCCATCGGGGGGTGGTCGTGAAAAACTGTTTTTT. This encodes CASSPPSGGGREKLFF.